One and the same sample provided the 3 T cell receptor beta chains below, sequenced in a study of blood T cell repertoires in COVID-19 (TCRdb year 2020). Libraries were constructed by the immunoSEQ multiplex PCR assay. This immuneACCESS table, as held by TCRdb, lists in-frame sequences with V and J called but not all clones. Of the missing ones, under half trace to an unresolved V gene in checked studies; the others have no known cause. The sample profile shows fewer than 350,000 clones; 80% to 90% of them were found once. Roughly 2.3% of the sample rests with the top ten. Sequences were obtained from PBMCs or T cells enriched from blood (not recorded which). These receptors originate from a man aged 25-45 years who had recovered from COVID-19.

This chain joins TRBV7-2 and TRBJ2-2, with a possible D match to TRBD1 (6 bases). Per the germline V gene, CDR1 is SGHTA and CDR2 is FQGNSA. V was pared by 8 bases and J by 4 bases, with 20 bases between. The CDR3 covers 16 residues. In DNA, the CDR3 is TGTGCCAGCCGCCTTACGCAGGGACAACTCACCGGGGAGCTGTTTTTT. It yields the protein CASRLTQGQLTGELFF.

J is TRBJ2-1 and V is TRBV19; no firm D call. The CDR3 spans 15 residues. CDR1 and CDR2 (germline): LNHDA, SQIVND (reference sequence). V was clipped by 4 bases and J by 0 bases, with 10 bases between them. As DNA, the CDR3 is TGTGCCAGTAGTAAGACGGGTAGCTCCTACAATGAGCAGTTCTTC. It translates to CASSKTGSSYNEQFF.

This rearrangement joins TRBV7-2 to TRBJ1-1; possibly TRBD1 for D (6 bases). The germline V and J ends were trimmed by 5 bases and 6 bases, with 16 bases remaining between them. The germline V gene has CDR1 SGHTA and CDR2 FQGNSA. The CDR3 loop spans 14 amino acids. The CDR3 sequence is CASSKHRAVAEAFF. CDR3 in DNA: TGTGCCAGCAGCAAACACAGGGCTGTGGCTGAAGCTTTCTTT.